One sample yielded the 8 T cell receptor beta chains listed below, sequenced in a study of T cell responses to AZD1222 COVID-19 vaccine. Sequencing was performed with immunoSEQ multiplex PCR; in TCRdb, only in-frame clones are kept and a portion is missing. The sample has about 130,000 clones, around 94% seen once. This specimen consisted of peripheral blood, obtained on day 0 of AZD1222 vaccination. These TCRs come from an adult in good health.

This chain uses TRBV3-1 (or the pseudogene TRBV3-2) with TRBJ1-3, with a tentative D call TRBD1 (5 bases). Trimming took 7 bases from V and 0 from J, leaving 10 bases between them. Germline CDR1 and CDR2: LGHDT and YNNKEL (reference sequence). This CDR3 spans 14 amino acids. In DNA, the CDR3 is TGTGCCAGCAACGACAGCCCCTCTGGAAACACCATATATTTT. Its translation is CASNDSPSGNTIYF.

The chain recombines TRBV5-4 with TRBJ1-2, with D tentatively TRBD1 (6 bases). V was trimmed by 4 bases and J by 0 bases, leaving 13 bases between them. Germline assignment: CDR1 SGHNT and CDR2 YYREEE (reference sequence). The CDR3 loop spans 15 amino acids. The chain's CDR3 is CASSPGGGTNYGYTF. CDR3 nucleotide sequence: TGTGCCAGCAGCCCTGGGGGCGGGACTAACTATGGCTACACCTTC.

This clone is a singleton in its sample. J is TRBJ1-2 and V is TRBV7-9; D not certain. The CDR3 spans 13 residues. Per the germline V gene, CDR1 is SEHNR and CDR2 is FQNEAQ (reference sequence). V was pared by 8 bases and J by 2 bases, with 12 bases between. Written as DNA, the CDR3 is TGTGCCAGCGGGAAGGCGCCGAACTATGGCTACACCTTC. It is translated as CASGKAPNYGYTF.

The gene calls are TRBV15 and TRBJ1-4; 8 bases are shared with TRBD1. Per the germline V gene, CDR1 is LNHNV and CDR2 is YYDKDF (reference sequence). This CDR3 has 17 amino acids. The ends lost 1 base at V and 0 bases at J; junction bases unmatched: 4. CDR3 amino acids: CATSRADRGATNEKLFF. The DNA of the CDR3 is TGTGCCACCAGCAGAGCTGACAGGGGAGCAACTAATGAAAAACTGTTTTTT.

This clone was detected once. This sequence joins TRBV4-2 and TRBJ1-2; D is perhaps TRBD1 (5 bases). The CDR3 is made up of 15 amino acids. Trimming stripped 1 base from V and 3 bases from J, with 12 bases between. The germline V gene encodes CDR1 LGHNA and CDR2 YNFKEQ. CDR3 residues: CASSQAPGADYGYTF. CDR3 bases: TGTGCCAGCAGCCAAGCGCCCGGGGCCGACTATGGCTACACCTTC.

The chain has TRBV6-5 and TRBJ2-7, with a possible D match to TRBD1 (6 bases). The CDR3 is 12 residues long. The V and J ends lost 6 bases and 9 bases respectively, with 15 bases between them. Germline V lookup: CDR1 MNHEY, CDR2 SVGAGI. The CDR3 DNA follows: TGTGCCAGCAGCCGCGACAGGAAGGGGCAGTACTTC. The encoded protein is CASSRDRKGQYF.

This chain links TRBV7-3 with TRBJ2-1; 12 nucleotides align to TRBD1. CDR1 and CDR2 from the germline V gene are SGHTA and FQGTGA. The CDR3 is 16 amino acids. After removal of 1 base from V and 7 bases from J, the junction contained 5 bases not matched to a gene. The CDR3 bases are TGTGCCAGCAGCTTAAGGGGACAGGGGGCGATAAATGAGCAGTTCTTC. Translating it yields CASSLRGQGAINEQFF.

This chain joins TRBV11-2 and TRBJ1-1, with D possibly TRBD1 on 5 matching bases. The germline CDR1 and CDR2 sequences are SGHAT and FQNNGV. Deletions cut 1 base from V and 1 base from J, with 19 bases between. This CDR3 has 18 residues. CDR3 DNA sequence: TGTGCCAGCAGCTTAGGAACCCGAGTGGGGGGGGAGAACACTGAAGCTTTCTTT. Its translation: CASSLGTRVGGENTEAFF. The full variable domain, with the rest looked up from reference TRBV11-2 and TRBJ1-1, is EAGVAQSPRYKIIEKRQSVAFWCNPISGHATLYWYQQILGQGPKLLIQFQNNGVVDDSQLPKDRFSAERLKGVDSTLKIQPAKLEDSAVYLCASSLGTRVGGENTEAFFGQGTRLTVV.